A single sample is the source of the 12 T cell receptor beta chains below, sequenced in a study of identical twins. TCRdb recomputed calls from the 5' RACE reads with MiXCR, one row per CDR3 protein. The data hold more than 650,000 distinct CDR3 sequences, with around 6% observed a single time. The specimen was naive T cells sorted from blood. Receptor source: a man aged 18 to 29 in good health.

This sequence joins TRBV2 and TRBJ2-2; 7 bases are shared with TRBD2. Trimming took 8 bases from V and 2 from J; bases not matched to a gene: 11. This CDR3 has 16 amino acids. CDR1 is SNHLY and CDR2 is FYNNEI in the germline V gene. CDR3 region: CASFGASGKNTGELFF. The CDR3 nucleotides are TGTGCCAGCTTTGGGGCTAGCGGAAAAAACACCGGGGAGCTGTTTTTT.

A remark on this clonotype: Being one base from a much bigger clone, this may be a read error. CDR3 coding DNA: TGTGCCAGCAGTTTGGGGGACGGAGGACAAGCGGGCCACAATGAGCAGTTCTTC. Translated: CASSLGDGGQAGHNEQFF. The chain links TRBV12-3 or TRBV12-4 to TRBJ2-1, with a possible D match to TRBD2 (6 bases). V lost 3 bases and J 5 bases, leaving 23 bases between the germline ends. CDR3 length: 18 residues.

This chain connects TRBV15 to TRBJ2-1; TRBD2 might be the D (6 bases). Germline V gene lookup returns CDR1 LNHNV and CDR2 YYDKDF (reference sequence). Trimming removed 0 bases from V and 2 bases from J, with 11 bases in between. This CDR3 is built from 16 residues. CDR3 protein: CATSREPGVTYNEQFF. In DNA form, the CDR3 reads TGTGCCACCAGCAGAGAGCCGGGAGTAACCTACAATGAGCAGTTCTTC.

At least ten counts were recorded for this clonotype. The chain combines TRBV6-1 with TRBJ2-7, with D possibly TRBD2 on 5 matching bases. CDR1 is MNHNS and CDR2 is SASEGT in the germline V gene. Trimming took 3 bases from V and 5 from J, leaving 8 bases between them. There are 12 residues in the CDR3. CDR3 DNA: TGTGCCAGCAGTGATTGGGAGAACGAGCAGTACGTC. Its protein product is CASSDWENEQYV.

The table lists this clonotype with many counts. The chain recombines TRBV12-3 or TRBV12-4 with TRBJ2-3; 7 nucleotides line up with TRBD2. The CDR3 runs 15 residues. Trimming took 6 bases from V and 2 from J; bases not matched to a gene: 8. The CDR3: CASSLLAAHTDTQYF. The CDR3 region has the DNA TGTGCCAGCAGCCTCCTAGCGGCTCACACAGATACGCAGTATTTT.

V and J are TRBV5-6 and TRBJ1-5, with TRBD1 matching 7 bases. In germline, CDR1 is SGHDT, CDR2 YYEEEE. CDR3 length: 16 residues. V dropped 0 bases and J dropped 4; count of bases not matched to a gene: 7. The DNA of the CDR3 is TGTGCCAGCAGCTTGGGACCGGGACAGTGGAATCAGCCCCAGCATTTT. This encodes CASSLGPGQWNQPQHF.

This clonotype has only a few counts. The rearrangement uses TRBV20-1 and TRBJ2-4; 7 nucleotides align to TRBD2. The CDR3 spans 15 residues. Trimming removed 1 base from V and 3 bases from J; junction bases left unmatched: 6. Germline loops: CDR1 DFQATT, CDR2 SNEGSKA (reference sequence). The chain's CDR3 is CSARVGLAVKNIQYF. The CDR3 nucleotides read TGCAGTGCTAGAGTGGGTCTAGCGGTCAAAAACATTCAGTACTTC.

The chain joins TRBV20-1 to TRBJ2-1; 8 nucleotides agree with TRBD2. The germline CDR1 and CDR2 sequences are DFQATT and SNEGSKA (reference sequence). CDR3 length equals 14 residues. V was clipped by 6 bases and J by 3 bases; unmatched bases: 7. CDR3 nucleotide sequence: TGCAGTGCGAGGGGACTAGAGGGCTACAATGAGCAGTTCTTC. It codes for CSARGLEGYNEQFF.

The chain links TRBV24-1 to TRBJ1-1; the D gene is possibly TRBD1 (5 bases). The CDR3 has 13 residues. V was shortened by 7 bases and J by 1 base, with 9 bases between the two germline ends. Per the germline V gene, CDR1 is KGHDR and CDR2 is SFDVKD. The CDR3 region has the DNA TGTGCCACCAGGTTCAGGGAGAACACTGAAGCTTTCTTT. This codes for CATRFRENTEAFF.

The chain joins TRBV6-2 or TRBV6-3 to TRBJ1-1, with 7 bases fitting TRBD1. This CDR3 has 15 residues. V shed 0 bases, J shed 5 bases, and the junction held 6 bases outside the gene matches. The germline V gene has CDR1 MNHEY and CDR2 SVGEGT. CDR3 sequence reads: CASSYSTGLTTEAFF. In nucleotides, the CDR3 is TGTGCCAGCAGTTACTCGACAGGGTTGACGACTGAAGCTTTCTTT.

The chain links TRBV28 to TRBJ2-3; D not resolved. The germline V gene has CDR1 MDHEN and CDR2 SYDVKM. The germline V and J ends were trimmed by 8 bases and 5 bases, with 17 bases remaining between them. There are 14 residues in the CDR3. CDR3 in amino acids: CASRTQFRVDTQYF. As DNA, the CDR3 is TGTGCCAGCCGAACTCAGTTTCGGGTAGATACGCAGTATTTT.

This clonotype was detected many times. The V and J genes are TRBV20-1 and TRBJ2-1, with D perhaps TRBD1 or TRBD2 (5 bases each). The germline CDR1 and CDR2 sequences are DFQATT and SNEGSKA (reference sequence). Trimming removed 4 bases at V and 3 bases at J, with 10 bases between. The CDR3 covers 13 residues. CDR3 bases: TGCAGTGCTACCGGGACCAACTACAATGAGCAGTTCTTC. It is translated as CSATGTNYNEQFF.